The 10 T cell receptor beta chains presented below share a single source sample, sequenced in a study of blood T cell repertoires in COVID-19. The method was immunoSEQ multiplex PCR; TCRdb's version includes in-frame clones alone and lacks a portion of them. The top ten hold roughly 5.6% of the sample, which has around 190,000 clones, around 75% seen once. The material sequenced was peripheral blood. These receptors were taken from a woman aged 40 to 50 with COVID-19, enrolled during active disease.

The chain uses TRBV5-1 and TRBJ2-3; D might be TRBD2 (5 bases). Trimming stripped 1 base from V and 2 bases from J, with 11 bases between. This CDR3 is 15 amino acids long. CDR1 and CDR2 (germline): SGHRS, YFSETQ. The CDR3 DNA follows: TGCGCCAGCAGCTTGAGGCAGGACTTCACAGATACGCAGTATTTT. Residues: CASSLRQDFTDTQYF.

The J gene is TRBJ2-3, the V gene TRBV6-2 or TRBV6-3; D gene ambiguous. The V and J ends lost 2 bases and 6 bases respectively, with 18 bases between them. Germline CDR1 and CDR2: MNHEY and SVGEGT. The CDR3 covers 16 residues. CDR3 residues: CASSYSGLGASDTQYF. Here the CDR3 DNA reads TGTGCCAGCAGTTACAGTGGGTTAGGAGCCTCGGATACGCAGTATTTT.

CDR3 nucleotide sequence: TGTGCCAGCAGCTCACGGGGGAGGTCGGACTACAATGAGCAGTTCTTC. Its protein is CASSSRGRSDYNEQFF. V and J are TRBV11-2 and TRBJ2-1; D may be TRBD2 (6 bases). Germline V gene data show CDR1 as SGHAT and CDR2 as FQNNGV. Trimming removed 4 bases from V and 3 bases from J, with 16 bases in between. The CDR3 extends over 16 amino acids. The entire variable domain, with the rest obtained from reference TRBV11-2 and TRBJ2-1, is as follows: EAGVAQSPRYKIIEKRQSVAFWCNPISGHATLYWYQQILGQGPKLLIQFQNNGVVDDSQLPKDRFSAERLKGVDSTLKIQPAKLEDSAVYLCASSSRGRSDYNEQFFGPGTRLTVL.

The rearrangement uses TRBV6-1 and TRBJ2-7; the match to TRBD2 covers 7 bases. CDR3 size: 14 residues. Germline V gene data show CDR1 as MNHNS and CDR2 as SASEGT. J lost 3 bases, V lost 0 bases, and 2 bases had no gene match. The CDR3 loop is CASSEAGTIYEQYF. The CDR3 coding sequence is TGTGCCAGCAGTGAAGCCGGGACTATCTACGAGCAGTACTTC.

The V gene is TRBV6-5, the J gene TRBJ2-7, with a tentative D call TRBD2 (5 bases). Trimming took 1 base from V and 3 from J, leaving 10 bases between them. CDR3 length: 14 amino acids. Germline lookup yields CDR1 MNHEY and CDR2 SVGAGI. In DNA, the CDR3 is TGTGCCAGCAGTTACTTTGGAGGCAGCTACGAGCAGTACTTC. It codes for CASSYFGGSYEQYF.

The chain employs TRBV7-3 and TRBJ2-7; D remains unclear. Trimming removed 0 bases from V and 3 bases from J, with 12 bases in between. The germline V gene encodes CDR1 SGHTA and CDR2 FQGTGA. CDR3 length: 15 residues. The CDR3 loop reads CASSLTAQSNYEQYF. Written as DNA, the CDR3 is TGTGCCAGCAGCTTAACGGCTCAGTCGAACTACGAGCAGTACTTC.

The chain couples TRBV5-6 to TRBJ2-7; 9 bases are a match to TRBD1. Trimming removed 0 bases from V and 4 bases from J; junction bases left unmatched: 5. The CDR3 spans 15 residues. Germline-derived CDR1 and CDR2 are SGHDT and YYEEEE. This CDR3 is CASSLEGTGRYEQYF. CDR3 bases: TGTGCCAGCAGCTTGGAAGGGACAGGGCGGTACGAGCAGTACTTC.

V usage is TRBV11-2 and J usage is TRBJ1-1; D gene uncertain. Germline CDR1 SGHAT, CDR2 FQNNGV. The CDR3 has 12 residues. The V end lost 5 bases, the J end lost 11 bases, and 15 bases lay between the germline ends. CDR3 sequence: CASSPLLQKAFF. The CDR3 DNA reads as TGTGCCAGCAGCCCTCTCCTACAGAAGGCTTTCTTT.

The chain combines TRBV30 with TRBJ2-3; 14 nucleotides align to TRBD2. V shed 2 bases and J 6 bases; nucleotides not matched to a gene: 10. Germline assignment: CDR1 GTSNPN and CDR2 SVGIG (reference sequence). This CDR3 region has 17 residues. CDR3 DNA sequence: TGTGCCTGGAGTTTCACACGGACTAGCGGGGGGTGGGATACGCAGTATTTT. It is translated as CAWSFTRTSGGWDTQYF.

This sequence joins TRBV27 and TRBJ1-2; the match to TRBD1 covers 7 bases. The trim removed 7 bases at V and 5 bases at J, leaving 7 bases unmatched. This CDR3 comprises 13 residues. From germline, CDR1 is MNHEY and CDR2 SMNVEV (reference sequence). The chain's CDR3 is CASTTGAGYGYTF. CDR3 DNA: TGTGCCAGCACAACAGGGGCGGGATATGGCTACACCTTC.